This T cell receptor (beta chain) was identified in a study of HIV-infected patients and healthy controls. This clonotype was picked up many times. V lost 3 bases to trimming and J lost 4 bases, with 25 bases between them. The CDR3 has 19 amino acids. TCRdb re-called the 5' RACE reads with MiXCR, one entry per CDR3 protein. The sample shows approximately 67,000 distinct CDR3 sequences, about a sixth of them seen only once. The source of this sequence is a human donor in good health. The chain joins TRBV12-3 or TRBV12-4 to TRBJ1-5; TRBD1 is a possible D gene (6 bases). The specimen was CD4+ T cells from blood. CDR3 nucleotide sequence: TGTGCCAGCAGTTTGATTCAACTCAGGGGACCAACCTTTAATCAGCCCCAGCATTTT. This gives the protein CASSLIQLRGPTFNQPQHF.